This record concerns one TCR beta chain sequence. This sample is drawn from a study of blood T cell repertoires in COVID-19. TCRdb keeps only in-frame clones here, not all; method: immunoSEQ multiplex PCR. The profile shows roughly 120,000 clones, 86% of them singletons. The source is a human donor in a cohort sampled during active COVID-19. The specimen was peripheral blood.

The CDR3 DNA follows: TGTGCCAGCAGTAGCGGGAGCCCTCGGCTCTACGAGCAGTACTTC. It encodes CASSSGSPRLYEQYF. The rearrangement uses TRBV6-2 or TRBV6-3 and TRBJ2-7, with 8 nucleotides matching TRBD2. CDR1 MNHEY and CDR2 SVGEGT come from the germline V gene. The CDR3 covers 15 residues. With V trimmed by 5 bases and J by 3 bases, 9 bases remained unmatched.